Given below is one T cell receptor beta chain in context. Many counts were recorded for this clonotype. What antigen it recognizes has not been identified. The record has no base qualities; no much larger clone is one base away. These data are taken from a study of molecular identifiers for immune sequencing clone quantification listed by TCRdb under 2018. In the study overall: For a replicate experiment, RNA from 20,000 or 100,000 naive CD8 T cells was divided into five aliquots, of which four were sequenced. This methods study benchmarked molecular-identifier clustering-based TCR repertoire sequencing (MIDCIRS) and TCR RNA copy counting, using CD8 T cells to do so. Here is what the overall study found, with its caveats: The sizes of highly expanded clones could end up underestimated when identical TCR molecules share a barcode. About 3 recovered TCR RNA copies per cell were obtained by modeling, versus around 10 by digital PCR, implying a capture efficiency of 25% to 35%. Spiked-in Jurkat TCR RNA (approximately 10 copies' worth), which is not part of the donor repertoire, was contained in the naive libraries. When barcode sub-clustering was left out, chimeric consensus sequences inflated TCR diversity, with chimeras reaching as high as 47%. In CMV-specific effector cells, clones with more than 20 RNA copies accounted for over 97% of molecules, whereas in naive cells such clones accounted for under 1%. A single cell's worth of spiked-in Jurkat TCR RNA was reported detectable even among under 1.3 million naive CD8 T cells.

Libraries of naive CD8 T cells were built from anywhere between about 17,000 and 1,000,000 sorted cells, with 10%, 30% or 50% of the purified RNA used. Naive CD8 T cells, defined as CD8+CD4-CCR7+CD45RA+, were FACS-sorted into RLT Plus buffer on a BD FACSAria II. To test detection sensitivity, Jurkat RNA equal to under 13 TCR copies was added to samples of roughly 18,000-1,000,000 naive CD8 T cells. Enrichment of CD8 T cells was performed with RosetteSep CD8+ T Cell Enrichment Cocktail and Ficoll-Paque, after which ACK red cell lysis was carried out. The library was generated by PCR. Data came from a NextSeq 500. Bulk TCR libraries were generated as previously described, with the TCR primers listed in Table S5 used. Total RNA was purified with the Qiagen AllPrep DNA/RNA kit. Before any analysis, reads coming from multiple sequencing runs of the same library were combined into one pool. Per the authors' processing: Reads were retained only if an exact TCR constant sequence was present, and the retained reads were trimmed to 150 nt and grouped according to their 12-nt molecular barcodes. Reads within each barcode group were sub-clustered using a 15% Levenshtein threshold, and quality-weighted consensus sequences were constructed for each RNA molecule. Non-functional sequences were excluded, and lower-count sequences lying one edit away from another sequence were also excluded. Based on fitting two negative binomial distributions, any barcode sub-cluster with under 20% of the maximum read count was discarded. The public reads were reanalyzed by TCRdb: fastp trimming at Q25, MiXCR alignment, in-frame beta chains only. Every entry covers one CDR3 protein and lists the most common genes and DNA from its rows. TCRdb, rather than the study authors, made the V and J calls. The sample data list 79,000 or so distinct CDR3 sequences, and about 23% of these were observed just once. The top ten hold 0.78% of the sample.

The germline V gene specifies SQVTM as CDR1 and ANQGSEA as CDR2. Measured from the cysteine to the phenylalanine, the CDR3 is 12 residues long. The entry retains the CDR3 DNA only, 36 bases that are in frame from base 1. V gives up 7 bases and J gives up 7 bases, and the segment between their germline ends measures 17 bases. The sequenced sample consisted of naive CD8+ T cells from blood, with Jurkat cell RNA spiked in. The cell subset or site label here, explained by the study, means: FACS-sorted CD8+CD4-CCR7+CD45RA+ naive T cells. The chain couples TRBV29-1 to TRBJ2-7; the D gene could be TRBD1 or TRBD2, each one agreeing over 5 bases. The receptor was isolated from a human donor in good health. Some libraries in this study had Jurkat cell RNA spiked in. In nucleotide form, the sequence is TGCAGCGCTGGGGACCGGTACGTGGAGCAGTACTTC. Its product reads: CSAGDRYVEQYF.